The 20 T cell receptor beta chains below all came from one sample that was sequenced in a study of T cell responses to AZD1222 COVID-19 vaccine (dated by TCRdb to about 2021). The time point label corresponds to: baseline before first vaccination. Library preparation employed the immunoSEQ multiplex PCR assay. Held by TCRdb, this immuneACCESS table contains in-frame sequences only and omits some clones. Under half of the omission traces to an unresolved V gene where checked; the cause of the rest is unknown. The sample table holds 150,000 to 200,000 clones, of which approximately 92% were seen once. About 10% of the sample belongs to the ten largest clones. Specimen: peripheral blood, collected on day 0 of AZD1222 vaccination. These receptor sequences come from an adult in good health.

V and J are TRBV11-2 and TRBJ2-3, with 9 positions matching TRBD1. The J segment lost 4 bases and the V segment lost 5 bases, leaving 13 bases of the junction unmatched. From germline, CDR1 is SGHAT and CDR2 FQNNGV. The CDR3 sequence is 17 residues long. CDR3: CASSRGTGSVFPDTQYF. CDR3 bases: TGTGCCAGCAGCCGTGGGACAGGGTCTGTGTTTCCAGATACGCAGTATTTT.

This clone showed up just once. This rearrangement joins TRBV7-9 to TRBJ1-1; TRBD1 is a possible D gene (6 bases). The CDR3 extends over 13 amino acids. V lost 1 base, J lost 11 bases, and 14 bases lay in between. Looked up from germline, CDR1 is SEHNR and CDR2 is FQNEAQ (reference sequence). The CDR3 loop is CASSLGVKGGAFF. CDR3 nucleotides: TGTGCCAGCAGCTTAGGAGTAAAGGGGGGCGCTTTCTTT.

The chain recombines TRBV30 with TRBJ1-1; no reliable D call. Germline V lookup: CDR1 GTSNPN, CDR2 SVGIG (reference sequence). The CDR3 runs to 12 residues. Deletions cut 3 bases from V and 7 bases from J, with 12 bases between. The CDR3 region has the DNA TGTGCCTGGAGCGCTGGACGGCTTGAAGCTTTCTTT. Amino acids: CAWSAGRLEAFF. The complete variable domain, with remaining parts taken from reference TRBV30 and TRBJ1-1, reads SQTIHQWPATLVQPVGSPLSLECTVEGTSNPNLYWYRQAAGRGLQLLFYSVGIGQISSEVPQNLSASRPQDRQFILSSKKLLLSDSGFYLCAWSAGRLEAFFGQGTRLTVV.

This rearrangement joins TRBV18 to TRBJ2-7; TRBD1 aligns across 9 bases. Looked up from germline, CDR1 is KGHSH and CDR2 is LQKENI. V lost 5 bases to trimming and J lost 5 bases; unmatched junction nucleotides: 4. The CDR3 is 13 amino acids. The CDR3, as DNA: TGTGCCAGCTCAACCGGGACAGGGAACGAGCAGTACTTC. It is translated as CASSTGTGNEQYF.

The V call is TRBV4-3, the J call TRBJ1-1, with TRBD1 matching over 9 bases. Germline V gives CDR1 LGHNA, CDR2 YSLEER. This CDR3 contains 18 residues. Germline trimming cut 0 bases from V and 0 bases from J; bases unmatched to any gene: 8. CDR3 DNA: TGCGCCAGCAGCCAAGATATACAGGGGGCCCTTATGAACACTGAAGCTTTCTTT. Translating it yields CASSQDIQGALMNTEAFF.

Here the CDR3 reads CASSPGSVSSYNSPLHF. DNA of the CDR3: TGTGCCAGCAGCCCGGGGTCGGTGAGCTCCTATAATTCACCCCTCCACTTT. This chain uses TRBV7-8 with TRBJ1-6, with D unclear. The germline V gene has CDR1 SGHVS and CDR2 FQNEAQ. There are 17 residues in the CDR3. V dropped 5 bases and J dropped 0 bases, with 14 bases sitting between them.

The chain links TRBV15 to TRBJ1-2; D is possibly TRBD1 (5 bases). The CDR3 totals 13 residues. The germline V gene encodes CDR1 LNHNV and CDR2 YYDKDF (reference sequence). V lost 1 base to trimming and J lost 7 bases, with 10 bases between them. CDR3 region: CATSRAGYGGYTF. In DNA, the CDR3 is TGTGCCACCAGCAGAGCAGGGTATGGTGGCTACACCTTC. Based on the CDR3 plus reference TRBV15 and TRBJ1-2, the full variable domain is DAMVIQNPRYQVTQFGKPVTLSCSQTLNHNVMYWYQQKSSQAPKLLFHYYDKDFNNEADTPDNFQSRRPNTSFCFLDIRSPGLGDTAMYLCATSRAGYGGYTFGSGTRLTVV.

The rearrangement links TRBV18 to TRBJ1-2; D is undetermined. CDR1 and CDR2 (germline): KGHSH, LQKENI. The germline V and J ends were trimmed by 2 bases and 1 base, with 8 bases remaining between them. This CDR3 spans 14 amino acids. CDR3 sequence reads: CASSPSQVNYGYTF. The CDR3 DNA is TGTGCCAGCTCACCATCCCAGGTTAACTATGGCTACACCTTC.

The CDR3 protein is CASSIEGAASNQPQHF. DNA for the CDR3: TGTGCCAGTAGTATCGAGGGGGCAGCTAGCAATCAGCCCCAGCATTTT. V usage is TRBV19 and J usage is TRBJ1-5, with TRBD1 matching over 7 bases. The J segment lost 0 bases and the V segment lost 3 bases, leaving 5 bases of the junction unmatched. This CDR3 is 16 amino acids long. Germline V gives CDR1 LNHDA, CDR2 SQIVND (reference sequence). Full variable domain (missing parts from reference TRBV19 and TRBJ1-5): DGGITQSPKYLFRKEGQNVTLSCEQNLNHDAMYWYRQDPGQGLRLIYYSQIVNDFQKGDIAEGYSVSREKKESFPLTVTSAQKNPTAFYLCASSIEGAASNQPQHFGDGTRLSIL.

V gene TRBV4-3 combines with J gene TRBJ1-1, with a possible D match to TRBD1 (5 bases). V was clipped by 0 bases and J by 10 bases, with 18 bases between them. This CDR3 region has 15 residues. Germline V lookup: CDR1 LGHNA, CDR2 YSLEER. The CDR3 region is CASSQEGGAGMLAFF. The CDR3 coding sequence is TGCGCCAGCAGCCAAGAAGGTGGGGCAGGGATGTTAGCTTTCTTT.

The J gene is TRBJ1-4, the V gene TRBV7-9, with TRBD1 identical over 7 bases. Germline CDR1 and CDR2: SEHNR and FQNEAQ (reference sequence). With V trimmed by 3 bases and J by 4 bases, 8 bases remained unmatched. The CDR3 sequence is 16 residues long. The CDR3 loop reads CASSFWTGVRNEKLFF. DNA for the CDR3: TGTGCCAGCAGCTTTTGGACAGGCGTCCGTAATGAAAAACTGTTTTTT.

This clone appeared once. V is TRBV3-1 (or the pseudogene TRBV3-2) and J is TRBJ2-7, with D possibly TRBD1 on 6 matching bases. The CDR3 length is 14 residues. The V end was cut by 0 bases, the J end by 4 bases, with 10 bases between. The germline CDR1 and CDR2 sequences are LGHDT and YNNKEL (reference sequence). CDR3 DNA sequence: TGTGCCAGCAGCCAAGACAGTCAGGGGTACGAGCAGTACTTC. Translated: CASSQDSQGYEQYF.

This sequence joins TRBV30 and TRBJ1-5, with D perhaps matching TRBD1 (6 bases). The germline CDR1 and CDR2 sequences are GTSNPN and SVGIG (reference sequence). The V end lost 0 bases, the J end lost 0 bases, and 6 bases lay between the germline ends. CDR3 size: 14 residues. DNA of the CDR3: TGTGCCTGGAGTGTACAGGGTAGCAATCAGCCCCAGCATTTT. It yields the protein CAWSVQGSNQPQHF.

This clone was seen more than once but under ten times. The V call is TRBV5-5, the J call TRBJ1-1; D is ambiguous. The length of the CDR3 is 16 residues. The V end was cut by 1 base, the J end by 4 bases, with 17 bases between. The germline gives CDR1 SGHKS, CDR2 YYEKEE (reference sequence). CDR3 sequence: CASSLLAARVVTEAFF. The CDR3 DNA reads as TGTGCCAGCAGCTTGTTGGCAGCTCGGGTCGTCACTGAAGCTTTCTTT.

The CDR3 loop is CASSLGTHTGELFF. CDR3 sequence (DNA): TGTGCCAGCAGCTTAGGCACCCACACCGGGGAGCTGTTTTTT. The chain uses TRBV7-2 and TRBJ2-2; D is undetermined. Trimming removed 1 base from V and 3 bases from J, with 6 bases in between. The CDR3 is made up of 14 amino acids. From germline, CDR1 is SGHTA and CDR2 FQGNSA.

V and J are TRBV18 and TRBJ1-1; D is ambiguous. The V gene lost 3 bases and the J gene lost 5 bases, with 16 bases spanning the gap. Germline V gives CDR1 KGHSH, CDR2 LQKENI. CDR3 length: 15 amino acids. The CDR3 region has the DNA TGTGCCAGCTCACCGCTGGACCTTCTACATACTGAAGCTTTCTTT. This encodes CASSPLDLLHTEAFF. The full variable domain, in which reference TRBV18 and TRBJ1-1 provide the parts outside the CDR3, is NAGVMQNPRHLVRRRGQEARLRCSPMKGHSHVYWYRQLPEEGLKFMVYLQKENIIDESGMPKERFSAEFPKEGPSILRIQQVVRGDSAAYFCASSPLDLLHTEAFFGQGTRLTVV.

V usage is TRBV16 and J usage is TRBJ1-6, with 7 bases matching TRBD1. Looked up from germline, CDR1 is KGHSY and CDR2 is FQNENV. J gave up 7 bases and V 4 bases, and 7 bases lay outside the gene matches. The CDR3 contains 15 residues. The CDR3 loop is CASSPRQGYNSPLHF. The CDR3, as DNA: TGTGCCAGCAGCCCCCGACAGGGATACAATTCACCCCTCCACTTT. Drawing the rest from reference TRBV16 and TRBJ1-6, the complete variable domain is GEEVAQTPKHLVRGEGQKAKLYCAPIKGHSYVFWYQQVLKNEFKFLISFQNENVFDETGMPKERFSAKCLPNSPCSLEIQATKLEDSAVYFCASSPRQGYNSPLHFGNGTRLTVT.

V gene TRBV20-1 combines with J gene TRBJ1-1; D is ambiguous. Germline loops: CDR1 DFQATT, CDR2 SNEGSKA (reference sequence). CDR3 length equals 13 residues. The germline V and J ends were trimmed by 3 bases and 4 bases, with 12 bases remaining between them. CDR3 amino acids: CSASNRGGTEAFF. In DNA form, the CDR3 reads TGCAGTGCTAGTAACCGAGGAGGCACTGAAGCTTTCTTT.

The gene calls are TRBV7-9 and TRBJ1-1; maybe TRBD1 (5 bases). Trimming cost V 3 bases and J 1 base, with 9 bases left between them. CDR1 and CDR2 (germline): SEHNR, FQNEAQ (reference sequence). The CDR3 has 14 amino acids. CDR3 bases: TGTGCCAGCAGCTTGATGCAGGGGAACACTGAAGCTTTCTTT. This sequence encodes CASSLMQGNTEAFF.

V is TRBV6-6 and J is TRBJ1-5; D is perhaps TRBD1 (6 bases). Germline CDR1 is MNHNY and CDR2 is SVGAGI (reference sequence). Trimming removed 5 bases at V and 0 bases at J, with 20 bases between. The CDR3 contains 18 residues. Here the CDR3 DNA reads TGTGCCAGCAGTCCCCTGGGGGGCCACCACTATAGCAATCAGCCCCAGCATTTT. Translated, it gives CASSPLGGHHYSNQPQHF.